The entry below describes one TCR beta chain. Its antigen is not known. At one end, the junction sequence differs from germline, possibly due to a read error. The CDR3 is made up of 14 amino acids. The germline CDR1 and CDR2 sequences are SEHNR and FQNEAQ (reference sequence). From the RT-PCR reads, TCRdb called clonotypes with MiXCR, one entry per CDR3 protein. The sample records about 190,000 distinct CDR3 sequences, approximately 15% being singletons. This sample stems from a study of response to subunit inactivated influenza vaccine. Study-wide results and limits: Authors suggested each seasonal influenza vaccination recruits few new T cells.

The clonotype comes from a man aged 45-65 years who received an inactivated influenza vaccine. The V and J genes are TRBV7-9 and TRBJ1-5, with 7 bases matching TRBD1. Material: CD8+ T cells sorted from PBMCs, obtained roughly 5 days after vaccination. In DNA form, the CDR3 reads TGTGCCAGCAGCATCGGAGGGGGCAACCAGCCCCAGCATTTT. This translates into CASSIGGGNQPQHF. The whole variable domain, remainder taken from reference TRBV7-9 and TRBJ1-5, is DTGVSQNPRHKITKRGQNVTFRCDPISEHNRLYWYRQTLGQGPEFLTYFQNEAQLEKSRLLSDRFSAERPKGSFSTLEIQRTEQGDSAMYLCASSIGGGNQPQHFGDGTRLSIL.